The 18 T cell receptor beta chains presented below share a single source sample, sequenced in a study of cytotoxic CD8 clonotypes in ibrutinib-treated CLL. TCRdb keeps only in-frame clones here, not all; method: immunoSEQ multiplex PCR. The sample holds around 130,000 clones; under 90% are singletons and the top ten take about 3.5%. The material sequenced was PBMCs, taken after 24 months of ibrutinib treatment. The receptors shown here come from a human donor with chronic lymphocytic leukemia.

The chain employs TRBV25-1 and TRBJ2-7; 11 bases are a match to TRBD1. With 7 bases clipped from V and 6 bases from J, the junction kept 8 bases outside the gene matches. This CDR3 has 14 amino acids. Germline V gene lookup returns CDR1 MGHDK and CDR2 SYGVNS. CDR3 sequence: CASNGQGAYGEQYF. The CDR3 bases are TGTGCCAGCAATGGACAGGGGGCCTATGGCGAGCAGTACTTC.

The chain has TRBV2 and TRBJ2-5, with 9 bases aligning to TRBD1. The CDR3 length is 15 residues. Trimming at V came to 5 bases and at J to 4 bases, leaving 8 bases not matched to a gene. Germline loops: CDR1 SNHLY, CDR2 FYNNEI. The CDR3 loop is CASSPGTGFGETQYF. CDR3 bases: TGTGCCAGCAGTCCCGGGACAGGGTTCGGAGAGACCCAGTACTTC.

In its sample, this clone is medium-sized. This chain joins TRBV9 and TRBJ2-7; 7 bases line up with TRBD2. The germline V gene has CDR1 SGDLS and CDR2 YYNGEE. This CDR3 is 14 amino acids long. The junction had 6 bases not matched to a gene; V was cut back by 4 bases and J by 2 bases. The CDR3 nucleotides read TGTGCCAGCAGCTCCGGACTAGTCCCCTACGAGCAGTACTTC. It is translated as CASSSGLVPYEQYF.

The chain recombines TRBV5-1 with TRBJ2-1; D not resolved. CDR3 length: 14 residues. V lost 4 bases to trimming and J lost 0 bases, with 8 bases between them. Germline assignment: CDR1 SGHRS and CDR2 YFSETQ. The chain's CDR3 is CASSGDISYNEQFF. In nucleotides, the CDR3 is TGCGCCAGCAGCGGGGATATCTCCTACAATGAGCAGTTCTTC. Looking up the rest from reference TRBV5-1 and TRBJ2-1 gives the full variable domain: KAGVTQTPRYLIKTRGQQVTLSCSPISGHRSVSWYQQTPGQGLQFLFEYFSETQRNKGNFPGRFSGRQFSNSRSEMNVSTLELGDSALYLCASSGDISYNEQFFGPGTRLTVL.

This chain connects TRBV10-3 to TRBJ2-1; D might be TRBD2 (5 bases). Between the trimmed V and J ends, which lost 8 bases and 6 bases, there was a span of 8 bases. The CDR3 extends over 11 amino acids. The germline V gene encodes CDR1 ENHRY and CDR2 SYGVKD. This chain's CDR3 is CAISRGNEQFF. DNA of the CDR3: TGTGCCATCTCCCGGGGCAATGAGCAGTTCTTC.

The rearrangement uses TRBV6-5 and TRBJ2-2; either TRBD1 or TRBD2 may fit D (5 bases each). Germline V lookup: CDR1 MNHEY, CDR2 SVGAGI. This CDR3 contains 14 residues. Trimming removed 5 bases from V and 2 bases from J, with 9 bases in between. CDR3 loop: CASSRDGNTGELFF. CDR3 DNA: TGTGCCAGCAGTAGGGACGGAAACACCGGGGAGCTGTTTTTT.

The chain links TRBV5-1 to TRBJ1-5, with 8 bases matching TRBD1. Unmatched junction bases numbered 3, after V lost 3 bases and J lost 1 base. CDR1 is SGHRS, CDR2 YFSETQ, per germline. This CDR3 region has 15 residues. DNA of the CDR3: TGCGCCAGCAGCTCAGGGGGCTTGAGCAATCAGCCCCAGCATTTT. This sequence encodes CASSSGGLSNQPQHF.

CDR3 coding DNA: TGTGCCAGCAGCGTACCGGCGGCGGGCGCAGATACGCAGTATTTT. Its translation is CASSVPAAGADTQYF. V gene TRBV9 combines with J gene TRBJ2-3; a weak D match, TRBD2 (5 bases). Between the trimmed V and J ends, which lost 1 base and 4 bases, there was a span of 13 bases. Germline CDR1 and CDR2: SGDLS and YYNGEE. CDR3 size: 15 residues.

This chain uses TRBV11-3 with TRBJ2-1; tentatively, D is TRBD1 or TRBD2 (5 bases each). V was shortened by 1 base and J by 7 bases, with 11 bases between the two germline ends. There are 14 residues in the CDR3. Germline V gives CDR1 SGHNT, CDR2 YENEEA. The CDR3 protein is CASSLGGFGNEQFF. In DNA, the CDR3 is TGTGCCAGCAGCTTAGGGGGGTTTGGTAATGAGCAGTTCTTC.

Here the CDR3 reads CASSLEIQRGANEQFF. The DNA of the CDR3 is TGTGCCAGCAGCTTAGAGATCCAGCGGGGGGCAAATGAGCAGTTCTTC. The rearrangement uses TRBV11-2 and TRBJ2-1; 9 positions agree with TRBD2. CDR1 is SGHAT and CDR2 is FQNNGV in the germline V gene. This CDR3 spans 16 amino acids. Losses at the gene ends were 0 bases for V and 7 bases for J; bases not matched to a gene: 7. Based on the CDR3 plus reference TRBV11-2 and TRBJ2-1, the full variable domain is EAGVAQSPRYKIIEKRQSVAFWCNPISGHATLYWYQQILGQGPKLLIQFQNNGVVDDSQLPKDRFSAERLKGVDSTLKIQPAKLEDSAVYLCASSLEIQRGANEQFFGPGTRLTVL.

The V call is TRBV5-6, the J call TRBJ1-4; D may be TRBD1 (5 bases). V lost 0 bases to trimming and J lost 7 bases, with 13 bases between them. CDR3 length: 15 residues. Germline V gives CDR1 SGHDT, CDR2 YYEEEE. The CDR3 sequence is CASSLAQGGSEKLFF. The CDR3 nucleotides are TGTGCCAGCAGCTTGGCCCAGGGAGGTAGTGAAAAACTGTTTTTT.

CDR3 coding DNA: TGTGCCAGCAGCCTCAACAGGGGACATCCGGACATTCAGTACTTC. Translating gives CASSLNRGHPDIQYF. The chain uses TRBV11-2 and TRBJ2-4; 7 nucleotides agree with TRBD1. With V trimmed by 5 bases and J by 8 bases, 12 bases remained unmatched. The germline gives CDR1 SGHAT, CDR2 FQNNGV. This CDR3 contains 15 residues.

The chain couples TRBV7-9 to TRBJ1-1; perhaps TRBD1 as D (5 bases). Germline-derived CDR1 and CDR2 are SEHNR and FQNEAQ (reference sequence). This CDR3 has 13 residues. Trimming left V 2 bases short and J 5 bases short, with 9 bases between. CDR3 DNA sequence: TGTGCCAGCAGCTTATTTGGGACGACTGAAGCTTTCTTT. As protein: CASSLFGTTEAFF.

This chain joins TRBV10-2 and TRBJ2-3, with 11 bases matching TRBD2. Germline V lookup: CDR1 WSHSY, CDR2 SAAADI. This CDR3 region has 16 residues. Germline trimming cut 0 bases from V and 7 bases from J; bases unmatched to any gene: 6. The CDR3 nucleotides are TGCGCCAGCAGTGAGTCCCGACTAGCGGGGATGCATACGCAGTATTTT. Translated: CASSESRLAGMHTQYF.

This clone turned up a few times. This chain links TRBV21-1 with TRBJ1-2. TRBV21-1 is a listed pseudogene. CDR3 size: 14 residues. CDR3 in amino acids: CASSIGLEPYGYTF. Written as DNA, the CDR3 is TGTGCCAGCAGCATAGGATTAGAGCCCTATGGCTACACCTTC.

This chain joins TRBV7-6 and TRBJ1-1; unclear D gene. V lost 5 bases and J lost 6, with 19 bases in between. From germline, CDR1 is SGHVS and CDR2 FNYEAQ. This CDR3 has 15 residues. The CDR3 here is CASSPSGREAAEAFF. As DNA, the CDR3 is TGTGCCAGCAGCCCCTCGGGTAGGGAGGCAGCTGAAGCTTTCTTT.

A few counts support this clone. The chain joins TRBV7-2 to TRBJ2-3; D is tentatively TRBD1 or TRBD2 (6 bases each). Germline V lookup: CDR1 SGHTA, CDR2 FQGNSA. The CDR3 runs to 15 residues. Trimming stripped 3 bases from V and 4 bases from J, with 14 bases between. The CDR3 protein is CASSFQQGRSDTQYF. CDR3 coding DNA: TGTGCCAGCAGCTTTCAGCAGGGGAGGTCAGATACGCAGTATTTT.

This sequence joins TRBV4-2 and TRBJ2-3; no definite D call. The germline V gene encodes CDR1 LGHNA and CDR2 YNFKEQ. The CDR3 extends over 15 amino acids. The V gene lost 5 bases and the J gene lost 5 bases, with 17 bases spanning the gap. CDR3 sequence reads: CASSSPVGLGDTQYF. DNA for the CDR3: TGTGCCAGCAGCTCCCCGGTAGGCCTGGGAGATACGCAGTATTTT.